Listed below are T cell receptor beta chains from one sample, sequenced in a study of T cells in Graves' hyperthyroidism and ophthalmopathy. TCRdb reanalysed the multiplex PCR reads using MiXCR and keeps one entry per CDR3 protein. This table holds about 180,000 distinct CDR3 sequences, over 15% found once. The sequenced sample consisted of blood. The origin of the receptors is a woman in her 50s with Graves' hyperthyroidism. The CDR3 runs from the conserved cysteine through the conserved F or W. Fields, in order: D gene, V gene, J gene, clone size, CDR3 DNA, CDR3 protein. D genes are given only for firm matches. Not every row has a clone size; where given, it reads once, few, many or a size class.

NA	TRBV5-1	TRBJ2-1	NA	TGCGCCAGCAGCATCTCGACTTCCATTACCTACAATGAGCAGTTCTTC	CASSISTSITYNEQFF
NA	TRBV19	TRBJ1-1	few	TGTGCCAGTATCAATGTAGGGGGGGGAGGCACTGAAGCTTTCTTT	CASINVGGGGTEAFF
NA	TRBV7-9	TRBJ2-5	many	TGTGCCAGCAGCTTATCCTCAGAGACCCAGTACTTC	CASSLSSETQYF
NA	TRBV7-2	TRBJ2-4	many	TGTGCCAGCAGCTTAGAATGGGGGGCCAAAAACATTCAGTACTTC	CASSLEWGAKNIQYF
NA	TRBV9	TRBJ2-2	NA	TGTGCCAGCAGCGTAGGTCACACCGGGGAGCTGTTTTTT	CASSVGHTGELFF
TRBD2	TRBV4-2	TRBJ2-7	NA	TGTGCCAGCAGCCAAGCAGCGGGACTCTACGAGCAGTACTTC	CASSQAAGLYEQYF
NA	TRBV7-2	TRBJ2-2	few	TGTGCAAAGACTCCGGCATCCGGGGAGCTGTTTTTT	CAKTPASGELFF
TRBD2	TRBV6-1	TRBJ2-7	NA	TGTGCCAGCAGGGCACTAGCGGGAGGGGGATACGAGCAGTACTTC	CASRALAGGGYEQYF
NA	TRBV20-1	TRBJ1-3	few	TGCAGTGTAACCCAAGGAGGCAGCTCTGGAAACACCATATATTTT	CSVTQGGSSGNTIYF
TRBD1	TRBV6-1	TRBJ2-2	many	TGTGCCAGCAGCTTTCAGACAGGGACGAACACCGGGGAGCTGTTTTTT	CASSFQTGTNTGELFF
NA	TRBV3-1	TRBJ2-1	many	TGTGCCAGCAACCAAGAAAGTCGGGGTGATAATGAGCAGTTCTTC	CASNQESRGDNEQFF
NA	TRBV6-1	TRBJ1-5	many	TGTGCCACCCGGTGGGATGGCAATCAGCCCCAGCATTTT	CATRWDGNQPQHF
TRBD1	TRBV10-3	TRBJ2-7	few	TGTGCCATCAAAGGGGCCCCGGGACAGGGGGACCACGAGCAGTACTTC	CAIKGAPGQGDHEQYF
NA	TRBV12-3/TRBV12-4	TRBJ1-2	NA	TGTGCCAGCAGTTTTGGAACAGGAAGAGACTATGGCTACACCTTC	CASSFGTGRDYGYTF
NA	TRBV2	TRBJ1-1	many	TGTGCCAGGTCCGGAGCTTTCTTT	CARSGAFF
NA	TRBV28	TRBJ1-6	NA	TGTGCCAGCAGTTTACTGGGTTTCGCGTCCTATAATTCACCCCTCCACTTT	CASSLLGFASYNSPLHF
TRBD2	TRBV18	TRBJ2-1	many	TGTGCCAGCTCACCACAGGGAGGGGAAGAGCAGTTCTTC	CASSPQGGEEQFF
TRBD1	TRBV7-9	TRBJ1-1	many	TGTGCCAGCAAAGGACAGGGGTTCGCCACTGAAGCTTTCTTT	CASKGQGFATEAFF
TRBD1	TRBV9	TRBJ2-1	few	TGTGCCAGCAGCGTGATGGGACAGGGGGCGCGAAATGAGCAGTTCTTC	CASSVMGQGARNEQFF
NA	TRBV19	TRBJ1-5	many	TGTGCCAGTAGTATCGGGGGTGGATCTGGCAATCAGCCCCAGCATTTT	CASSIGGGSGNQPQHF
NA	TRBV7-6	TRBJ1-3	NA	TGTGCCAGCAGCTTCGGAATTTCTGGAAACACCATATATTTT	CASSFGISGNTIYF
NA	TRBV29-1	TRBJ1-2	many	TGCAGCGCCGAGACAGTGGTGGGTGGAGGCTACACCTTC	CSAETVVGGGYTF
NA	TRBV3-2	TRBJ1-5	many	TGTGCCAGCAGCCTTTCTTTCTGGGATCAGCCCCAGCATTTT	CASSLSFWDQPQHF
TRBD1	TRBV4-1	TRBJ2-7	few	TGCGCCAGCAGCCAAGGGACAGGGTTCGAGCAGTACTTC	CASSQGTGFEQYF
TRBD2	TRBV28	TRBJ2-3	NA	TGTGCCAGCACTATAACAGCGGGAACGGGTACAGATACGCAGTATTTT	CASTITAGTGTDTQYF
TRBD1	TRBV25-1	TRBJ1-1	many	TGTGCCTCGCGGACAGGGTCCCTACCTGAAGCTTTCTTT	CASRTGSLPEAFF
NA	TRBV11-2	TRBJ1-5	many	TGTGCCAGCAGCTTTGTTCTGCCCCAGCATTTT	CASSFVLPQHF
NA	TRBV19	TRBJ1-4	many	TGTGCCAGTAGACCCGGGACCGTGGATGAAAAACTGTTTTTT	CASRPGTVDEKLFF
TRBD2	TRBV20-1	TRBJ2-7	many	TGCAGTGCTCCCTCCGGGACTAGGACCCCCGAGCAGTACTTC	CSAPSGTRTPEQYF
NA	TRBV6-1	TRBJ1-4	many	TGTGCCTGCTCCGTTTCCTCATATAATGAAAAACTGTTTTTT	CACSVSSYNEKLFF
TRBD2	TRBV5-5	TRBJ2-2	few	TGTGCCAGCAGCAACCGACTAGCGGGGGGGCCCGGGGAGCTGTTTTTT	CASSNRLAGGPGELFF
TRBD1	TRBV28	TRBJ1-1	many	TGTGCCAGCAGTTCAGGGGGCGCGGAGAACACTGAAGCTTTCTTT	CASSSGGAENTEAFF
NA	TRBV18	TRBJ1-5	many	TGTGCCAGCTCACCGAACAGTGGCAATCAGCCCCAGCATTTT	CASSPNSGNQPQHF
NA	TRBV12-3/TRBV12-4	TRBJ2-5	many	TGTGCCAGCAGCTTAGGGGGCCAAGAGACCCAGTACTTC	CASSLGGQETQYF
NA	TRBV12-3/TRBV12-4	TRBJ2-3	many	TGTGCCAGCAGACTTCTCGGGCGGGATACGCAGTATTTT	CASRLLGRDTQYF
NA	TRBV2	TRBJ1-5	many	TGTGCCAGCAGAGCCAAGAACGGGGACCCTTACCAGCCCCAGCATTTT	CASRAKNGDPYQPQHF
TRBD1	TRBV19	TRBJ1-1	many	TGTGCCAGTAATCTCAGGGGGTTGGACACTGAAGCTTTCTTT	CASNLRGLDTEAFF
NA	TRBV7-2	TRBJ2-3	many	TGTGCCAGCAGCTCGTCCTTCGGGGCTGGTGATACGCAGTATTTT	CASSSSFGAGDTQYF
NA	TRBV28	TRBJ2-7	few	TGTGCCAGCAGATCCTCAGGGACCCAACCCTACGAGCAGTACTTC	CASRSSGTQPYEQYF
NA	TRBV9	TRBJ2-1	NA	TGTGCCAGCAGCCCGAGCGGGCTAGCCCCCCATGAGCAGTTCTTC	CASSPSGLAPHEQFF
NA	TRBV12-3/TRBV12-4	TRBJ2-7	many	TGTGCCAGCAGTCTCTACAGGTCCCCCTACGAGCAGTACTTC	CASSLYRSPYEQYF
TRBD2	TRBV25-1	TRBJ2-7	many	TGTGCCAGCAGTGTAACTAGCGGATACGAGCAGTACTTC	CASSVTSGYEQYF
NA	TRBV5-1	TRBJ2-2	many	TGCGCCAGCAGCTTGGAGGCCCCGAACACCGGGGAGCTGTTTTTT	CASSLEAPNTGELFF
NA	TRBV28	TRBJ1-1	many	TGTGCCAGCAGTTTTACCAGGAACACTGAAGCTTTCTTT	CASSFTRNTEAFF